This entry concerns a single T cell receptor beta chain. A few counts support this clonotype. The antigen it binds to is not known. No base qualities exist here, and no much larger clone lies one base off it. V loses 2 bases, J loses 6 bases, and the germline ends lie 5 bases apart. The CDR3 sequence holds 12 residues, the cysteine and phenylalanine included. Only the CDR3 DNA is retained, 36 bases long and in frame from the first base. CDR1 is given as MNHEY and CDR2 as SVGEGT, both from the germline V gene. RNA was extracted with the RNeasy kit and roughly 0.45 to 1 ug was reverse transcribed using random hexamers. TCR beta CDR3 regions were amplified with the immunoSEQ multiplex PCR assay covering 54 Vbeta and 13 Jbeta segments. Bias from PCR amplification was corrected by using a synthetic template baseline for primer optimization and for computational correction. Under the source paper's analysis protocol: Reads were assigned to V, D and J genes according to IMGT and analyzed in immunoSEQ Analyzer, with only productive sequences retained. Clonality was computed as one minus Shannon entropy normalized by log2 of the number of productive unique sequences. Public and private clones were assessed among the 100 most prevalent clones of each patient and control. Susac-specific clones were defined as absent from healthy and MS cohorts, around 1,000 published viral clones and other ImmuneACCESS disease sequences. TCRdb reprocessing: public reads trimmed at Q25 with fastp, clones called with MiXCR, in-frame beta chains kept. One record per CDR3 amino acid sequence lists the most common genes and DNA. None of the V and J calls come from the authors' own analysis; TCRdb made them. The sample includes around 100,000 distinct CDR3 sequences, with 95% observed a single time. The top ten clonotypes cover 0.3% of the sample.

This sample stems from a study of CD8 T cells in Susac syndrome (dated by TCRdb to between 2017 and 2020). A note on the overall study: Among the Susac syndrome patients who were sequenced, clinically active disease was present in more than 5 and clinical remission was observed in about eight. At blood withdrawal, Susac syndrome patients were therapy-naive, treated with corticosteroids (with IVIg additionally given to some), or treated with IVIg alone. Repertoire sequencing was used to test whether CD8+ T cell activation and differentiation in Susac syndrome was antigen driven. The study compared CD8+ T cell repertoire clonality among over ten healthy donors, 14 Susac syndrome patients and roughly 16 multiple sclerosis patients. The study at large found these results: CD8+ repertoires in Susac syndrome showed clonal expansion, which was highest in CD8+ TEMRA cells and was greater in clinically active patients than in remitting patients. The number of individuals in the TCR sequencing and HLA analysis was recognized as being relatively small. Looking at Susac-specific public clones, the researchers identified over 15 in the total CD8+ repertoire and roughly 5 in the CD8+ TEMRA repertoire.

Peripheral blood CD8+ and CD4+ T cells from healthy donors, Susac syndrome patients and multiple sclerosis patients were profiled by high-throughput TCR beta sequencing. The Susac syndrome patients fulfilled recently defined diagnostic criteria for either definite or probable disease. CD8+ TEMRA cells were enriched by FACS, while bulk CD8+ and CD4+ T cells were purified by magnetic negative isolation. Blood was collected in EDTA tubes and processed within 24 hours, with PBMCs isolated through density gradient centrifugation. PBMCs intended for TCR sequencing were cryopreserved in liquid nitrogen and thawed later in a water bath at 37 degrees C. Purity of sorted or isolated CD4+, CD8+ and CD8+ TEMRA cells was at least 90%.

Sequencing used CD8+ T cells from PBMCs. This receptor was taken from a human donor with Susac syndrome. Recombination connected TRBV6-2 or TRBV6-3 to TRBJ2-1; too little of a D gene remains to name it. CDR3 sequence: CASSYPPNEQFF. In nucleotide form, the sequence is TGTGCCAGCAGTTACCCTCCCAATGAGCAGTTCTTC.